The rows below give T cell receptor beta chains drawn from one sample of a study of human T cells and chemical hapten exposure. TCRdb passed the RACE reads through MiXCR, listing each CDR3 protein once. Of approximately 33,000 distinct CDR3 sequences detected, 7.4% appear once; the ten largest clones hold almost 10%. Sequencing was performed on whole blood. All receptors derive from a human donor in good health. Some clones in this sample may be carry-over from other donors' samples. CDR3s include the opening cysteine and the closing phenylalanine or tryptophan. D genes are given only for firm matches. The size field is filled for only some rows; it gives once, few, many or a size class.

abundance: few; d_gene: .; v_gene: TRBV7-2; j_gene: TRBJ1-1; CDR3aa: CASSTPGFPEAFF; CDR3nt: TGTGCCAGCAGCACCCCAGGGTTTCCTGAAGCTTTCTTT
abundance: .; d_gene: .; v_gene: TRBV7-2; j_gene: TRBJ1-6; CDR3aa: CASSLGWSSPLHF; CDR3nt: TGTGCCAGCAGCTTAGGTTGGAGTTCACCCCTCCACTTT
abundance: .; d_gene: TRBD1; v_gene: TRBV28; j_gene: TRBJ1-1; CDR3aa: CASSRGGGRTEAFF; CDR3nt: TGTGCCAGCAGCCGTGGAGGGGGCCGTACTGAAGCTTTCTTT
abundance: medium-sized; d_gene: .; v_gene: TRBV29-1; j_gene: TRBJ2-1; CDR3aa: CSVVSYEQFF; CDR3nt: TGCAGCGTTGTATCCTATGAGCAGTTCTTC
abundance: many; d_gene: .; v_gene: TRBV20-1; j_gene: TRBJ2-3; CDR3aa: CSAKLGDITDTQYF; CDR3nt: TGCAGTGCAAAACTGGGGGATATAACAGATACGCAGTATTTT
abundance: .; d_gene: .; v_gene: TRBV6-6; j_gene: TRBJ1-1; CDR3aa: CATSRPTENTEAFF; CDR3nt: TGTGCCACCAGCCGACCCACAGAGAACACTGAAGCTTTCTTT
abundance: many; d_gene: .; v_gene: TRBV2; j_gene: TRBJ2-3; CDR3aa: CATKGGAGPDTQYF; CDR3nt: TGTGCCACAAAGGGGGGAGCTGGCCCAGATACGCAGTATTTT
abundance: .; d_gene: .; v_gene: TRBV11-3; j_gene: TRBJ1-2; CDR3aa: CASSSMMGVEGPYGDTF; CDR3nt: TGTGCCAGCAGCTCAATGATGGGTGTCGAGGGGCCCTATGGCGACACCTTC
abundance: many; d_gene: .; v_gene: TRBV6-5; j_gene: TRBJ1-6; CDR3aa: CASSYQGDSPLHF; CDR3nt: TGTGCCAGCAGTTACCAGGGAGATTCACCCCTCCACTTT
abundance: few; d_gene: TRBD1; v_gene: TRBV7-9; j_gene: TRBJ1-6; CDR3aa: CASSLSQGVNSPLHF; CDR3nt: TGTGCCAGCAGCTTATCCCAGGGGGTGAATTCACCCCTCCACTTT
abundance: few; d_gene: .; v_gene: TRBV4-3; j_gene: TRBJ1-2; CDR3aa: CASSQERAYGYTF; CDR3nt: TGCGCCAGCAGCCAAGAGCGTGCGTATGGCTACACCTTC
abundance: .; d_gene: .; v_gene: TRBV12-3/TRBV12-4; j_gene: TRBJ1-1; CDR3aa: CASSLYARNTEAFF; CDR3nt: TGTGCCAGCAGTTTATATGCCCGGAACACTGAAGCTTTCTTT
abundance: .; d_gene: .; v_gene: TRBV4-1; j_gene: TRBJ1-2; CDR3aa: CASSYRSAGAGGDTF; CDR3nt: TGCGCCAGCAGCTACCGTTCAGCTGGCGCGGGTGGCGACACCTTC
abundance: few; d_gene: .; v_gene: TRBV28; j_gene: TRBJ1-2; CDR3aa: CAIALGVGDYGYTF; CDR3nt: TGTGCCATCGCTTTGGGCGTCGGGGACTATGGCTACACCTTC
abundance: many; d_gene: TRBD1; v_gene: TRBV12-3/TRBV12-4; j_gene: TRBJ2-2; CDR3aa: CASIAQGFAGELFF; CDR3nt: TGTGCCAGCATTGCACAGGGGTTCGCCGGGGAGCTGTTTTTT
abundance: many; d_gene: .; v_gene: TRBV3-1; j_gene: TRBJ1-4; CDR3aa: CASSLQGEKLFF; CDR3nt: TGTGCCAGCAGCCTTCAGGGGGAAAAACTGTTTTTT
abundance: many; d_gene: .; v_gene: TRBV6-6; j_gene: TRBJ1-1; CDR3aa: CASSYEIERAFF; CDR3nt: TGTGCCAGCAGTTACGAGATAGAGAGAGCTTTCTTT
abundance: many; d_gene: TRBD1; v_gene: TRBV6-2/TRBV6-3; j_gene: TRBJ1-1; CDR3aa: CASSSLIRTGGAETFF; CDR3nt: TGTGCCAGCAGTTCCTTAATTCGGACAGGGGGCGCAGAAACTTTCTTT
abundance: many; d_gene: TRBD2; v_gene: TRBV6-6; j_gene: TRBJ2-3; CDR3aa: CASSRSGTSSSTDTQYF; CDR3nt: TGTGCCAGCAGTAGATCCGGGACTAGCTCTAGCACAGATACGCAGTATTTT
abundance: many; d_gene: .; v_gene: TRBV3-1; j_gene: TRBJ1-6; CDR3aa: CASSPGRQNSPLHF; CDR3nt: TGTGCCAGCAGCCCGGGACGGCAAAATTCACCCCTCCACTTT
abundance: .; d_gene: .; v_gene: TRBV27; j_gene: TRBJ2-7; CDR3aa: CASSYKPGGVSLDYEQYF; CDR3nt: TGTGCCAGCAGTTATAAACCGGGGGGCGTGAGTTTGGACTACGAGCAGTACTTC
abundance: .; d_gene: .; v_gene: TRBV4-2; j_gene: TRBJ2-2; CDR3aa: CASSPTAPNTGELFF; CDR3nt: TGTGCCAGCAGCCCTACTGCGCCGAACACCGGGGAGCTGTTTTTT
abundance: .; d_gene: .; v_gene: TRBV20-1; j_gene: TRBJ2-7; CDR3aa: CSARGQGGAPYEQYF; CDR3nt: TGCAGTGCTAGGGGCCAGGGGGGGGCCCCCTACGAGCAGTACTTC
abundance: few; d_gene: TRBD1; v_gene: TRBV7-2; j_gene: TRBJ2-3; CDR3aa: CASSPGTGGSTDTQYF; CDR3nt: TGTGCCAGCAGCCCAGGGACAGGGGGTAGCACAGATACGCAGTATTTT
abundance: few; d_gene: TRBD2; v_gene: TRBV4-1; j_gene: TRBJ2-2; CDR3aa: CASSPAGTSAGELFF; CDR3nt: TGCGCCAGCAGCCCGGCCGGGACTAGCGCCGGGGAGCTGTTTTTT
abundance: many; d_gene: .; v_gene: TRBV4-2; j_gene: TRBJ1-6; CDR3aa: CASSQDSGGGSSPLHF; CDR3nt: TGTGCCAGCAGCCAAGATTCGGGCGGGGGTAGTTCACCCCTCCACTTT
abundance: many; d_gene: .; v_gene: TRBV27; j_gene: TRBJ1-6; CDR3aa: CASSFGALSNSPLHF; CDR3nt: TGTGCCAGCAGTTTCGGCGCCTTAAGTAATTCACCCCTCCACTTT
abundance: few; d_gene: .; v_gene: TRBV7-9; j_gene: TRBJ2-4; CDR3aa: CASSSPENIQYF; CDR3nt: TGTGCCAGCAGCTCCCCGGAAAACATTCAGTACTTC
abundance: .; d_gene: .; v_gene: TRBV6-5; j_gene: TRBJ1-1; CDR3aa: CASASRRPNTEAFF; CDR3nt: TGTGCCAGCGCGTCGAGACGGCCGAACACTGAAGCTTTCTTT
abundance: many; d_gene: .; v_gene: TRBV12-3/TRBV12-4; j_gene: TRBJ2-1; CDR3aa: CASSPRAAGASMSSYNEQFF; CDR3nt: TGTGCCAGCAGTCCTAGGGCAGCCGGGGCTTCAATGAGCTCCTACAATGAGCAGTTCTTC
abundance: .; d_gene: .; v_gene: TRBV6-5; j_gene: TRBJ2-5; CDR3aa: CASSRGVSQTQYF; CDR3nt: TGTGCCAGCAGTAGAGGGGTTAGCCAGACCCAGTACTTC
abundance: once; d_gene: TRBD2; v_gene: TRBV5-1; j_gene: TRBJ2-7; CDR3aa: CASSLGPSGTRGDEQYF; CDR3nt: TGCGCCAGCAGCTTGGGCCCTAGCGGAACGAGGGGCGACGAGCAGTACTTC
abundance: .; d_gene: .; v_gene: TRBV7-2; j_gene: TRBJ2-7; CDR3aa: CASSVVSGQDHYEQYF; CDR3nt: TGTGCCAGCAGCGTAGTGTCCGGCCAGGACCACTACGAGCAGTACTTC
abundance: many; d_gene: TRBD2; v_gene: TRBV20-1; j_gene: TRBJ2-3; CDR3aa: CSARHAAGGVRAQYF; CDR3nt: TGCAGTGCTAGACACGCAGCGGGGGGGGTCAGGGCGCAGTATTTT
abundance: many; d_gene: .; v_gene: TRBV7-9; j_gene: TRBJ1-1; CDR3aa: CASSFNVYTGGNTEAFF; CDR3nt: TGTGCCAGCAGCTTTAACGTATATACGGGGGGGAACACTGAAGCTTTCTTT
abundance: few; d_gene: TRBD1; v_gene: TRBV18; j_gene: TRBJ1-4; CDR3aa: CASSPNPPGQGSEKLFF; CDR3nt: TGTGCCAGCTCACCAAACCCCCCAGGACAGGGGTCGGAAAAACTGTTTTTT
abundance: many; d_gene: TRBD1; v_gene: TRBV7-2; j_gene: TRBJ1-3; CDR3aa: CASSSPDRGVGNTIYF; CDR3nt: TGTGCCAGCAGCTCACCGGACAGGGGGGTGGGAAACACCATATATTTT
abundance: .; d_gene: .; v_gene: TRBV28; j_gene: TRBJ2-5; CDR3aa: CASSLSRSFKQTQYF; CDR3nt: TGTGCCAGCAGTCTCTCCCGGTCCTTTAAACAGACCCAGTACTTC
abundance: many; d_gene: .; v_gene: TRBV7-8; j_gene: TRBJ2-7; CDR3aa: CASSITPGANYEQYF; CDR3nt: TGTGCCAGCAGCATAACCCCCGGGGCCAACTACGAGCAGTACTTC
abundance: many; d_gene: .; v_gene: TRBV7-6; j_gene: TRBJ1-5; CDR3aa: CASSFEGDQPQHF; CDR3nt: TGTGCCAGCAGCTTCGAGGGGGATCAGCCCCAGCATTTT
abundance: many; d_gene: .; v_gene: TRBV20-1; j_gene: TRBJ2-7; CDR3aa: CSASSAEVGGIF; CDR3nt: TGCAGTGCTAGTAGTGCCGAGGTAGGAGGCATATTC
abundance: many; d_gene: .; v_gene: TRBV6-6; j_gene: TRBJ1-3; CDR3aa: CASTRPVLKAGSGNTIYF; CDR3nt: TGTGCCAGCACCCGGCCAGTACTCAAGGCGGGCTCTGGAAACACCATATATTTT
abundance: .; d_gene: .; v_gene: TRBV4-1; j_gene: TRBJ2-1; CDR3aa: CASSQDFGSHEQFF; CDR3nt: TGCGCCAGCAGCCAAGATTTCGGCAGCCATGAGCAGTTCTTC
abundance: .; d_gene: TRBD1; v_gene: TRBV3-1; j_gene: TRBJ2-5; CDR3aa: CASSHSTTGGQETQYF; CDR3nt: TGTGCCAGCAGTCATTCAACAACAGGGGGCCAAGAGACCCAGTACTTC
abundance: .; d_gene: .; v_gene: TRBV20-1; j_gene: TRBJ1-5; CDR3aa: CSARAPMVTEIQPQHF; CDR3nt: TGCAGTGCTAGAGCCCCTATGGTCACGGAGATTCAGCCCCAGCATTTT
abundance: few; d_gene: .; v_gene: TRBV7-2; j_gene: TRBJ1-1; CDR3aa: CASSAGVINTEAFF; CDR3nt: TGTGCCAGCAGCGCAGGGGTTATAAACACTGAAGCTTTCTTT
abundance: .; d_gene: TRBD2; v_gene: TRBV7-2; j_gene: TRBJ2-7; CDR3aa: CASSTRLAGQEQYF; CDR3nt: TGTGCCAGCAGCACCCGACTAGCGGGACAGGAGCAGTACTTC
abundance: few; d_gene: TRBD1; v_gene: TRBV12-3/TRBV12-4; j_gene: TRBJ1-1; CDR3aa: CASSSPPGQMNTEAFF; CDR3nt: TGTGCCAGCAGTTCCCCCCCGGGACAGATGAACACTGAAGCTTTCTTT
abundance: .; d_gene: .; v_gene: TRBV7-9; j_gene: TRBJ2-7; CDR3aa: CASSYASWGESYEQYF; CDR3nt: TGTGCCAGCAGCTATGCGAGCTGGGGGGAGTCCTACGAGCAGTACTTC